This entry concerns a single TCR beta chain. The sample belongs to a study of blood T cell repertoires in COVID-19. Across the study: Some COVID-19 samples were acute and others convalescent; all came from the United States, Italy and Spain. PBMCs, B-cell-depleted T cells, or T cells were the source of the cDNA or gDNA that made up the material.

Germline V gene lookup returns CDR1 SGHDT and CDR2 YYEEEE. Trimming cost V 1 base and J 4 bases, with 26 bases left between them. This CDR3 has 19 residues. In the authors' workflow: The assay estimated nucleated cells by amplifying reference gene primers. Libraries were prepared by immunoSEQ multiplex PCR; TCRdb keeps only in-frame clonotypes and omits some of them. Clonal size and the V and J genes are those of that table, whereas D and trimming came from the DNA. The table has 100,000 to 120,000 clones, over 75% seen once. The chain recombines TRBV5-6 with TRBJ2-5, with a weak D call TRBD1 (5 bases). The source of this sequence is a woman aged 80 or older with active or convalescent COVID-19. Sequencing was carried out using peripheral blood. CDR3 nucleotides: TGTGCCAGCAGCTTGTCCGGTCTGAGTGGGCAGGGAAAAGGAGAGACCCAGTACTTC. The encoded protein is CASSLSGLSGQGKGETQYF.